This note documents a single T cell receptor beta chain sequence. No antigen is known for it. Combining a sample-barcoded 5' primer with a J-beta primer mix, a second PCR ran for roughly 7 to 11 cycles. A template-switch adaptor that had 12 random nucleotides put a tag on each cDNA molecule. TCRdb reanalysed the 5' RACE reads using MiXCR and keeps one entry per CDR3 protein. This repertoire shows 780,000 or so distinct CDR3 sequences, about 53% found once; its top ten account for approximately 40%. The data were taken from a study of blood T cells in healthy people across ages. Study-wide findings and caveats: The study lacked donor CMV status, which possibly confounded expanded clonotype changes. Researchers deemed the diversity estimates from one million T cells underestimates.

Germline CDR1 reads MDHEN; CDR2 reads SYDVKM. The CDR3 is made up of 15 amino acids. Germline trimming cut 3 bases from V and 2 bases from J; bases unmatched to any gene: 6. The sequencing input was blood. The origin of this receptor is a man aged 80 or over in good health. The chain uses TRBV28 and TRBJ2-7; 8 bases are shared with TRBD1. Here the CDR3 reads CASSFPQGATYEQYF. The CDR3 DNA follows: TGTGCCAGCAGTTTTCCTCAGGGGGCTACCTACGAGCAGTACTTC.